This T cell receptor (beta chain) was sequenced during a study of identifying expanded T cells in peripheral blood. V lost 5 bases, J lost 3 bases, and 4 bases stayed unmatched. In germline, CDR1 is SEHNR, CDR2 FQNEAQ (reference sequence). The CDR3 extends over 13 amino acids. Findings of the study overall: Technical replicates showed approximately 1.2 changed clones; around two weeks 15 to 20; four weeks 19.

Profiling relied on immunoSEQ multiplex PCR, and the TCRdb table lists in-frame clones only, not all of them. The data hold tens of thousands of clones, with less than 90% observed a single time. Notes on this clone: Its antigen remains unknown.

The sample comprised blood. This sequence originates from a person aged 18 to 75 in good health. The V and J genes are TRBV7-9 and TRBJ2-7, with 7 positions matching TRBD2. The CDR3 spells CASSPLADYEQYF. In nucleotides, the CDR3 is TGTGCCAGCAGCCCCCTAGCGGACTACGAGCAGTACTTC. The full variable domain, with the rest looked up from reference TRBV7-9 and TRBJ2-7, is DTGVSQNPRHKITKRGQNVTFRCDPISEHNRLYWYRQTLGQGPEFLTYFQNEAQLEKSRLLSDRFSAERPKGSFSTLEIQRTEQGDSAMYLCASSPLADYEQYFGPGTRLTVT.